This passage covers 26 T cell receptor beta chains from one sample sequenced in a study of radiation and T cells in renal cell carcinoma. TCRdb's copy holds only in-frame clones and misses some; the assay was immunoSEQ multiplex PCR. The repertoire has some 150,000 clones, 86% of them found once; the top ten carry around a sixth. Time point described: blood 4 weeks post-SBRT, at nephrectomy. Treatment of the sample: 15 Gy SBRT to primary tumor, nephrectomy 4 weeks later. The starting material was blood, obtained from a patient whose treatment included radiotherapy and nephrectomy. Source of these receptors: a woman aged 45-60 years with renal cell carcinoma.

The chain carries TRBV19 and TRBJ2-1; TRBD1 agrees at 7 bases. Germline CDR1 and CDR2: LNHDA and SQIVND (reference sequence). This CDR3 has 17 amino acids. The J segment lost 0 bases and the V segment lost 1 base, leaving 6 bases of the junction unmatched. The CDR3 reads CASSIAGGRSSYNEQFF. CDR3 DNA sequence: TGTGCCAGTAGTATAGCAGGGGGAAGGAGCTCCTACAATGAGCAGTTCTTC.

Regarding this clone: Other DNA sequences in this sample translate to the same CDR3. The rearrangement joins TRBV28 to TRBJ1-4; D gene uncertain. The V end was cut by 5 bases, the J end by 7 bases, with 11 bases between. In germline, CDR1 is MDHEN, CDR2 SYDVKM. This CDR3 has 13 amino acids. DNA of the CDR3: TGTGCCAGCAGTCTTGGGGTGCGTGAAAAACTGTTTTTT. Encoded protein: CASSLGVREKLFF. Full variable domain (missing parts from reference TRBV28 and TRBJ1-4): DVKVTQSSRYLVKRTGEKVFLECVQDMDHENMFWYRQDPGLGLRLIYFSYDVKMKEKGDIPEGYSVSREKKERFSLILESASTNQTSMYLCASSLGVREKLFFGSGTQLSVL.

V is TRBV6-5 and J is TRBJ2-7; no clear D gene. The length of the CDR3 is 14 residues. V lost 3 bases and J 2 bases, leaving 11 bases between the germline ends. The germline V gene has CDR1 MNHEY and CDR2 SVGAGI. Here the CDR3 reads CASSYRWGTYEQYF. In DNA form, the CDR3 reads TGTGCCAGCAGTTATAGGTGGGGTACCTACGAGCAGTACTTC.

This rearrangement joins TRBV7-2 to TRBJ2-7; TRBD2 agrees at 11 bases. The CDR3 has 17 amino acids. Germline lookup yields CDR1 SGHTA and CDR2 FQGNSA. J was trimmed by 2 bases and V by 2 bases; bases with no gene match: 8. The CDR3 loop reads CASSLISSGGPTYEQYF. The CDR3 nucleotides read TGTGCCAGCAGCTTAATCTCTAGCGGGGGGCCGACCTACGAGCAGTACTTC.

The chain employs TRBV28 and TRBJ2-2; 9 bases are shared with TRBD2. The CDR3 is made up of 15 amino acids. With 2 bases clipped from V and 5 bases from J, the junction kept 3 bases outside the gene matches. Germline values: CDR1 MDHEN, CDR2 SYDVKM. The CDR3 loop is CASSLAGGPTGELFF. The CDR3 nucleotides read TGTGCCAGCAGTTTAGCGGGAGGGCCGACCGGGGAGCTGTTTTTT.

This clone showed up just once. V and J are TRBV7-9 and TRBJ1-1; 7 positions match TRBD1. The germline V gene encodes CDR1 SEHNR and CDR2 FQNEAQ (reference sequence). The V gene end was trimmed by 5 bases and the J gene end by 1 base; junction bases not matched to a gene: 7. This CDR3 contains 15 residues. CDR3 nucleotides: TGTGCCAGCAGCCCCCGGACAGGTCAGAACACTGAAGCTTTCTTT. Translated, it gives CASSPRTGQNTEAFF.

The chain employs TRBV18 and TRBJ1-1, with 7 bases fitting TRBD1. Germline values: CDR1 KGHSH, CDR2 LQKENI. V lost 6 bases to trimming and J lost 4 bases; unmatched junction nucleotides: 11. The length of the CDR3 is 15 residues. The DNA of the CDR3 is TGTGCCAGCTCGACAGGGAGGGGGGGGATCACTGAAGCTTTCTTT. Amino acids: CASSTGRGGITEAFF.

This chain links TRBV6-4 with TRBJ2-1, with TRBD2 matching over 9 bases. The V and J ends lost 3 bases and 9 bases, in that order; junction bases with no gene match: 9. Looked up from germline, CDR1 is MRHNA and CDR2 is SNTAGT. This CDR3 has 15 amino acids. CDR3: CASSDNPSGTGEQFF. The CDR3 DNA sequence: TGTGCCAGCAGTGATAACCCTAGCGGGACGGGTGAGCAGTTCTTC.

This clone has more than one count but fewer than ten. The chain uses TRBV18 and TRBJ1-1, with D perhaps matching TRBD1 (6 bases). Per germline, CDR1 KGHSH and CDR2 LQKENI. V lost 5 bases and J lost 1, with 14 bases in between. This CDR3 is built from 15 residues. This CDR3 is CASSGSQQGNTEAFF. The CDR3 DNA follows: TGTGCCAGCTCAGGTTCTCAACAGGGGAACACTGAAGCTTTCTTT.

CDR3 sequence (DNA): TGTGCCAGTAGTATCTCTCGGACACGAAACACCATATATTTT. It is translated as CASSISRTRNTIYF. J is TRBJ1-3 and V is TRBV19; perhaps TRBD1 as D (5 bases). Trimming removed 3 bases from V and 5 bases from J, with 11 bases in between. The CDR3 consists of 14 residues. Germline V gives CDR1 LNHDA, CDR2 SQIVND (reference sequence).

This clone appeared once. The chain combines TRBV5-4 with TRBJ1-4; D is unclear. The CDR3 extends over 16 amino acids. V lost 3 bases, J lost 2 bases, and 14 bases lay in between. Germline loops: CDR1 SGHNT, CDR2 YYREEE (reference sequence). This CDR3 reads CASSSLGAATNEKLFF. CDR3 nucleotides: TGTGCCAGCAGCTCTTTGGGCGCAGCTACTAATGAAAAACTGTTTTTT.

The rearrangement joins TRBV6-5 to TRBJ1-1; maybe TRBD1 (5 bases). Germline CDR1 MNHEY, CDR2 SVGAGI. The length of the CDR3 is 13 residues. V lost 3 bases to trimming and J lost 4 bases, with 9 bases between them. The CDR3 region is CASSYGTGTEAFF. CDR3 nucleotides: TGTGCCAGCAGTTATGGGACGGGCACTGAAGCTTTCTTT.

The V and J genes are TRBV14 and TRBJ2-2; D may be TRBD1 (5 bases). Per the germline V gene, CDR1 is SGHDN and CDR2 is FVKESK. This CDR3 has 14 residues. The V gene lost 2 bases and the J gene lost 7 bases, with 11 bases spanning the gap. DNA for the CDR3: TGTGCCAGCAGCCAACTAGGGGTCCACGGGGAGCTGTTTTTT. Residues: CASSQLGVHGELFF.

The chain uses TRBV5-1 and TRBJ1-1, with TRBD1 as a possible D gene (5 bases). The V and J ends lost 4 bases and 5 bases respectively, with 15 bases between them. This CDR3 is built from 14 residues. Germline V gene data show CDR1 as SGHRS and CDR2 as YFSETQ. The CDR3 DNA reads TGCGCCAGCAGCAACGGGGACGGAGGGACTGAAGCTTTCTTT. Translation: CASSNGDGGTEAFF.

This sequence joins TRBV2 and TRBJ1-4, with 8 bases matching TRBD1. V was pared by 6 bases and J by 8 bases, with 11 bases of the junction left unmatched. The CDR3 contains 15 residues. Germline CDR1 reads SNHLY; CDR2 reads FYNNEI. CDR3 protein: CASSGGQESEEKLFF. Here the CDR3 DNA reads TGTGCCAGCAGCGGGGGACAGGAGAGTGAGGAAAAACTGTTTTTT.

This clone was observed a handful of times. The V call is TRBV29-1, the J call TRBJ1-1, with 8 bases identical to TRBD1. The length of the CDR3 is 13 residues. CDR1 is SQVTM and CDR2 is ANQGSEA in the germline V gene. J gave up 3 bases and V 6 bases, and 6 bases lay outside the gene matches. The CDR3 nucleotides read TGCAGCGTCCAGGGGGCGCGGGACACTGAAGCTTTCTTT. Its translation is CSVQGARDTEAFF.

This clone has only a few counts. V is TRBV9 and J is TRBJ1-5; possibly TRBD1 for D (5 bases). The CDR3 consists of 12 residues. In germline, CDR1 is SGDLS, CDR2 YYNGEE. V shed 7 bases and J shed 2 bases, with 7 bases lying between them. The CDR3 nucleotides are TGTGCCAGCGGAGGGGGCAATCAGCCCCAGCATTTT. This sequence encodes CASGGGNQPQHF.

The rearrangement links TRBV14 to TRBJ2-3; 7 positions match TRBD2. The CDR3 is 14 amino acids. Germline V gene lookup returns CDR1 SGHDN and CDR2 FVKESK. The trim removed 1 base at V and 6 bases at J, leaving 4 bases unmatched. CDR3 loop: CASSQGAGMDTQYF. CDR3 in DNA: TGTGCCAGCAGCCAAGGAGCGGGAATGGATACGCAGTATTTT.

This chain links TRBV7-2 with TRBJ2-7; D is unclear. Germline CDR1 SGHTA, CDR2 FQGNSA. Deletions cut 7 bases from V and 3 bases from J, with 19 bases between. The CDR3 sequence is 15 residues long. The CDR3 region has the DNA TGTGCCAGCACCCCCGGTGGTTTAGGTCGCTACGAGCAGTACTTC. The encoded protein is CASTPGGLGRYEQYF.

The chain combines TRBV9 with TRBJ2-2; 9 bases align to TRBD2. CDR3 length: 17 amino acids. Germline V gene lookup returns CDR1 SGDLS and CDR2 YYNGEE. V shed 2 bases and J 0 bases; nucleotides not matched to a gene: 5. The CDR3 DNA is TGTGCCAGCAGCGTCGGCGGGAGGGCCCCGAACACCGGGGAGCTGTTTTTT. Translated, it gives CASSVGGRAPNTGELFF.

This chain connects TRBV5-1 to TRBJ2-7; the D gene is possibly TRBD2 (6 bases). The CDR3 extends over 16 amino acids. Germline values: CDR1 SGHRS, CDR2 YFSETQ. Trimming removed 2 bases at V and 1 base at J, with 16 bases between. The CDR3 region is CASSFSGGFFSYEQYF. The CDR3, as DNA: TGCGCCAGCAGCTTCTCCGGGGGATTCTTTTCCTACGAGCAGTACTTC.

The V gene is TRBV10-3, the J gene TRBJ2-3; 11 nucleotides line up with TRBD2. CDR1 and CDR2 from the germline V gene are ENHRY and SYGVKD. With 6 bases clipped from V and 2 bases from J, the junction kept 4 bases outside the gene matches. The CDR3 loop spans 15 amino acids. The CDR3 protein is CAIRGTSGNTDTQYF. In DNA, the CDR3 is TGTGCCATCAGGGGGACTAGCGGAAACACAGATACGCAGTATTTT.

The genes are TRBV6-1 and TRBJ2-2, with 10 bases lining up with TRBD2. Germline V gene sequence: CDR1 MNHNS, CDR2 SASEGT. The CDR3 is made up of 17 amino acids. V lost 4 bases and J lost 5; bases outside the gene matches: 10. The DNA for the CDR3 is TGTGCCAGCAGTGCTTCTGCTAGCGGGAGATATACCGGGGAGCTGTTTTTT. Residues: CASSASASGRYTGELFF.

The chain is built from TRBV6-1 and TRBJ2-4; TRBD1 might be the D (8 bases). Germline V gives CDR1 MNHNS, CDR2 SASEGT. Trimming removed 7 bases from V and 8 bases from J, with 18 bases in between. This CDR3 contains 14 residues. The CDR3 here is CASIRQGRVDIQYF. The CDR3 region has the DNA TGTGCCAGCATCCGACAGGGGAGGGTAGACATTCAGTACTTC.

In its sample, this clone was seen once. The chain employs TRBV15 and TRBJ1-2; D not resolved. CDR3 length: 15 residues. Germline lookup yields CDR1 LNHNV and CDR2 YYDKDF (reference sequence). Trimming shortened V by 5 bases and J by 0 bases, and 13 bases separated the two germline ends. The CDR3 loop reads CATSRRTATNYGYTF. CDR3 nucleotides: TGTGCCACCAGCCGGCGGACCGCGACTAACTATGGCTACACCTTC.

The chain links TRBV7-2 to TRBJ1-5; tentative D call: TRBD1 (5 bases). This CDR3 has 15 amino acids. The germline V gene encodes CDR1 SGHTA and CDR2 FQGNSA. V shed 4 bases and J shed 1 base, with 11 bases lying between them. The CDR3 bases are TGTGCCAGCAGCTATGGGGGTGTGAGCAATCAGCCCCAGCATTTT. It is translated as CASSYGGVSNQPQHF.